This T cell receptor beta chain comes out of a study of blood T cell repertoires in COVID-19. Overall study: Some COVID-19 samples were acute and others convalescent; all came from the United States, Italy and Spain. T cells, B-cell-depleted T cells, or PBMCs supplied cDNA or gDNA.

This clone showed up just once. Measured with immunoSEQ multiplex PCR; TCRdb has only the in-frame clones, and not every one. The table lists around 20,000 clones, over 80% of them singletons, with roughly 8.7% in the top ten. The CDR3 spans 13 residues. Trimming took off 3 bases at V and 8 bases at J, with 8 bases between the two ends. Germline V gene sequence: CDR1 LNHDA, CDR2 SQIVND (reference sequence). What was sequenced was peripheral blood. This clonotype was obtained from a human donor in a cohort sampled during active COVID-19. The donor label of this sample is uncertain. The chain is built from TRBV19 and TRBJ1-6; D is unclear. The CDR3 coding sequence is TGTGCCAGTAGTATGGTGCGGGATTCACCCCTCCACTTT. Protein sequence: CASSMVRDSPLHF. Supplemented by reference TRBV19 and TRBJ1-6, the full variable domain reads DGGITQSPKYLFRKEGQNVTLSCEQNLNHDAMYWYRQDPGQGLRLIYYSQIVNDFQKGDIAEGYSVSREKKESFPLTVTSAQKNPTAFYLCASSMVRDSPLHFGNGTRLTVT.